This T cell receptor (beta chain) was sequenced for a study of blood T cell dynamics during melanoma immunotherapy. At the level of the study: First-line therapy was either pembrolizumab or nivolumab with ipilimumab for metastatic melanoma.

Study-wide results and limits: Disease-control patients' PBMC repertoires became either more clonal or more diverse at W3. Whether repertoire-driving clones were melanoma-specific could not be determined.

The table came from immunoSEQ multiplex PCR; TCRdb's copy has only in-frame clones and leaves some out. Of some 13,000 clones detected, 70% to 90% appear once; the ten largest clones hold approximately 5.6%. Regarding this clone: Its antigen is currently unknown.

Indicated time point: week 3, after first cycle of checkpoint inhibitor. Per germline, CDR1 SGHTA and CDR2 FQGNSA. This CDR3 contains 16 residues. Trimming took 3 bases from V and 1 from J, leaving 15 bases between them. This receptor was obtained from a human donor with melanoma. This chain joins TRBV7-2 and TRBJ2-5; D may be TRBD2 (5 bases). The specimen comprised blood, sampled from a patient treated with checkpoint blockade. CDR3 in DNA: TGTGCCAGCAGCTTTCCCCCCGCGGGTTCCCAAGAGACCCAGTACTTC. It translates to CASSFPPAGSQETQYF.